The 31 T cell receptor beta chains below were found in one sample sequenced in a study of blood T cell repertoires in COVID-19. Clones were read by immunoSEQ multiplex PCR, and TCRdb kept only the in-frame ones, dropping some. The table records fewer than 110,000 clones, about nine tenths of them present only once. Sequenced sample: peripheral blood. The origin of the receptors is a woman aged 25-40 years with acute or convalescent COVID-19.

This chain links TRBV4-3 with TRBJ2-7; TRBD1 matches at 8 bases. Germline V CDR1 and CDR2: LGHNA, YSLEER. There are 15 residues in the CDR3. V trimming: 4 bases; J trimming: 4 bases; junction bases outside the gene matches: 9. CDR3 in DNA: TGCGCCAGCAGCCCGCGACAGGGGAAGAGGTACGAGCAGTACTTC. It yields the protein CASSPRQGKRYEQYF.

This rearrangement joins TRBV2 to TRBJ1-4, with 9 bases that match TRBD1. This CDR3 has 15 amino acids. The V segment lost 6 bases and the J segment 6 bases; nucleotides outside the gene matches: 8. Per the germline V gene, CDR1 is SNHLY and CDR2 is FYNNEI. The chain's CDR3 is CASSPMTGGYEKLFF. The CDR3 DNA reads TGTGCCAGCAGCCCTATGACAGGGGGTTATGAAAAACTGTTTTTT.

J is TRBJ2-7 and V is TRBV4-3, with a possible D match to TRBD1 (6 bases). The germline gives CDR1 LGHNA, CDR2 YSLEER. The CDR3 has 13 residues. V was pared by 0 bases and J by 3 bases, with 6 bases between. The chain's CDR3 is CASSQDRGYEQYF. The CDR3 DNA reads TGCGCCAGCAGCCAAGACAGGGGCTACGAGCAGTACTTC.

The chain uses TRBV5-6 and TRBJ2-1; 7 positions agree with TRBD1. The V gene's germline CDR1 is SGHDT and CDR2 YYEEEE. The CDR3 extends over 15 amino acids. V gave up 0 bases and J gave up 8 bases; unmatched junction bases: 8. CDR3 bases: TGTGCCAGCAGCTTGGACTCGACAGGGAACGATGAGCAGTTCTTC. Amino acid sequence: CASSLDSTGNDEQFF.

The chain links TRBV2 to TRBJ2-1; TRBD2 aligns across 10 bases. Germline trimming cut 4 bases from V and 5 bases from J; bases unmatched to any gene: 2. This CDR3 comprises 14 residues. CDR1 is SNHLY, CDR2 FYNNEI, per germline. The CDR3 DNA is TGTGCCAGCAGTGTAGGACTAGCGGACAATGAGCAGTTCTTC. Translation gives CASSVGLADNEQFF.

The V call is TRBV4-2, the J call TRBJ2-2; 8 bases are shared with TRBD2. The CDR3 sequence is 19 residues long. Germline CDR1 reads LGHNA; CDR2 reads YNFKEQ. J was trimmed by 3 bases and V by 1 base; bases with no gene match: 13. The CDR3 bases are TGTGCCAGCAGCCAAGGGGGCTCTGCGGGAGGCCGGGACACCGGGGAGCTGTTTTTT. Translation: CASSQGGSAGGRDTGELFF.

The chain has TRBV6-6 and TRBJ1-5; 8 bases map to TRBD1. This CDR3 is 16 amino acids long. CDR1 MNHNY and CDR2 SVGAGI come from the germline V gene (reference sequence). The J segment lost 2 bases and the V segment lost 5 bases, leaving 8 bases of the junction unmatched. The CDR3 DNA is TGTGCCAGCAGTCTTGACAGGGGAGAGGGCAATCAGCCCCAGCATTTT. It codes for CASSLDRGEGNQPQHF.

This chain links TRBV3-1 (or the pseudogene TRBV3-2) with TRBJ2-5; 14 nucleotides match TRBD2. There are 18 residues in the CDR3. Germline V gene lookup returns CDR1 LGHDT and CDR2 YNNKEL (reference sequence). The junction had 11 bases not matched to a gene; V was cut back by 3 bases and J by 5 bases. As DNA, the CDR3 is TGTGCCAGCAGCCATTCCGGACTAGCGGGGGGCCTAGGGGAGACCCAGTACTTC. Translation: CASSHSGLAGGLGETQYF.

This chain uses TRBV6-5 with TRBJ1-2; 8 bases match TRBD1. The V gene's germline CDR1 is MNHEY and CDR2 SVGAGI. The junction had 4 bases not matched to a gene; V was cut back by 7 bases and J by 0 bases. The CDR3 is 14 residues long. The CDR3 is CASTRTGSNYGYTF. The CDR3 DNA reads TGTGCCAGCACTAGGACAGGGTCTAACTATGGCTACACCTTC.

This clone came up once. The J gene is TRBJ2-3, the V gene TRBV6-5; D perhaps matches TRBD2 (7 bases). The CDR3 is made up of 15 amino acids. Deletions cut 0 bases from V and 4 bases from J, with 11 bases between. Germline CDR1 MNHEY, CDR2 SVGAGI. CDR3 DNA sequence: TGTGCCAGCAGTTACTCGGGGGGGCCTTCAGATACGCAGTATTTT. Its translation: CASSYSGGPSDTQYF.

In DNA form, the CDR3 reads TGTGCCAGCAGTTTATTCGGGGACAGGGGCTGGGCCACCACTGAAGCTTTCTTT. Protein sequence: CASSLFGDRGWATTEAFF. The chain combines TRBV27 with TRBJ1-1; 10 bases line up with TRBD1. The CDR3 contains 18 residues. Trimming took 1 base from V and 4 from J; bases not matched to a gene: 12. Germline assignment: CDR1 MNHEY and CDR2 SMNVEV (reference sequence).

This sequence joins TRBV4-3 and TRBJ2-7, with TRBD2 as a possible D gene (5 bases). CDR3 size: 16 residues. Per germline, CDR1 LGHNA and CDR2 YSLEER. V dropped 0 bases and J dropped 2 bases, with 14 bases sitting between them. The CDR3 DNA reads as TGCGCCAGCAGCCAAGATAGAGGCTCCGGGACCTACGAGCAGTACTTC. It translates to CASSQDRGSGTYEQYF.

The CDR3 protein is CASSESRLAVYEQYF. CDR3 DNA: TGTGCCAGCAGCGAGAGCCGACTAGCGGTGTACGAGCAGTACTTC. J is TRBJ2-7 and V is TRBV7-9, with 9 nucleotides matching TRBD2. The CDR3 contains 15 residues. Germline V gives CDR1 SEHNR, CDR2 FQNEAQ (reference sequence). The ends lost 5 bases at V and 4 bases at J; junction bases unmatched: 9. The complete variable domain, with remaining parts taken from reference TRBV7-9 and TRBJ2-7, reads DTGVSQNPRHKITKRGQNVTFRCDPISEHNRLYWYRQTLGQGPEFLTYFQNEAQLEKSRLLSDRFSAERPKGSFSTLEIQRTEQGDSAMYLCASSESRLAVYEQYFGPGTRLTVT.

This chain connects TRBV10-3 to TRBJ2-1; 12 bases line up with TRBD2. The germline V gene encodes CDR1 ENHRY and CDR2 SYGVKD. CDR3 length: 16 amino acids. The V segment lost 7 bases and the J segment 7 bases; nucleotides outside the gene matches: 11. The CDR3 sequence: CAINSLTSGRLNEQFF. For the CDR3, the DNA is TGTGCCATCAACAGTTTGACTAGCGGGAGATTGAATGAGCAGTTCTTC.

The chain combines TRBV11-2 with TRBJ2-2; D perhaps matches TRBD1 (6 bases). There are 14 residues in the CDR3. Germline V gene sequence: CDR1 SGHAT, CDR2 FQNNGV. The germline V and J ends were trimmed by 10 bases and 5 bases, with 17 bases remaining between them. CDR3 amino acids: CATHPNTGTGELFF. The DNA for the CDR3 is TGTGCCACCCATCCAAACACAGGGACCGGGGAGCTGTTTTTT.

V usage is TRBV30 and J usage is TRBJ1-5, with a possible D match to TRBD1 (5 bases). From germline, CDR1 is GTSNPN and CDR2 SVGIG (reference sequence). The ends were cut back, 2 bases at V and 5 bases at J, with 13 bases in the middle. The CDR3 sequence is 14 residues long. The CDR3 spells CAWSRGLGDQPQHF. In nucleotides, the CDR3 is TGTGCCTGGAGTCGGGGGTTAGGGGATCAGCCCCAGCATTTT. Based on the CDR3 plus reference TRBV30 and TRBJ1-5, the full variable domain is SQTIHQWPATLVQPVGSPLSLECTVEGTSNPNLYWYRQAAGRGLQLLFYSVGIGQISSEVPQNLSASRPQDRQFILSSKKLLLSDSGFYLCAWSRGLGDQPQHFGDGTRLSIL.

This clone is deemed medium-sized. The rearrangement uses TRBV11-3 and TRBJ2-1, with 11 bases lining up with TRBD2. Germline CDR1 is SGHNT and CDR2 is YENEEA. V shed 4 bases and J 2 bases; nucleotides not matched to a gene: 7. This CDR3 is built from 17 residues. CDR3 sequence: CASSSSPGLAAYNEQFF. The DNA for the CDR3 is TGTGCCAGCAGCTCCTCGCCGGGACTAGCGGCCTACAATGAGCAGTTCTTC.

The count of this clone is one. This chain joins TRBV7-2 and TRBJ2-7; D possibly corresponds to TRBD2 (6 bases). Trimming stripped 5 bases from V and 2 bases from J, with 16 bases between. The CDR3 covers 15 residues. Per the germline V gene, CDR1 is SGHTA and CDR2 is FQGNSA. The CDR3, as DNA: TGTGCCAGCAGCGTCGGGGGAGGTACGACCTACGAGCAGTACTTC. Amino acid sequence: CASSVGGGTTYEQYF.

V and J are TRBV19 and TRBJ1-5; D is ambiguous. V lost 5 bases, J lost 4 bases, and 15 bases lay in between. CDR3 size: 15 residues. The germline gives CDR1 LNHDA, CDR2 SQIVND (reference sequence). CDR3 sequence (DNA): TGTGCCAGTAGTCGGGGTTGGCAAATAAATCAGCCCCAGCATTTT. Residues: CASSRGWQINQPQHF.

This chain connects TRBV9 to TRBJ2-2; 9 positions agree with TRBD1. J gave up 5 bases and V 6 bases, and 2 bases lay outside the gene matches. The CDR3 runs to 13 residues. Germline assignment: CDR1 SGDLS and CDR2 YYNGEE. The CDR3 DNA sequence: TGTGCCAGCAAGACAGGGGGTACCGGGGAGCTGTTTTTT. Its translation is CASKTGGTGELFF.

This chain joins TRBV11-3 and TRBJ1-3; no firm D call. The CDR3 is 16 residues long. Germline V gene lookup returns CDR1 SGHNT and CDR2 YENEEA. V was pared by 0 bases and J by 0 bases, with 9 bases between. CDR3 loop: CASSLEGTNSGNTIYF. In nucleotides, the CDR3 is TGTGCCAGCAGCTTAGAGGGCACAAACTCTGGAAACACCATATATTTT.

The V and J genes are TRBV12-5 and TRBJ2-3; D is ambiguous. Germline lookup yields CDR1 LGHNT and CDR2 FRNRAP. V was trimmed by 6 bases and J by 4 bases, leaving 8 bases between them. The length of the CDR3 is 12 residues. CDR3 nucleotides: TGTGCTAGTGGCCGGTCGGCAGATACGCAGTATTTT. Translating gives CASGRSADTQYF.

This clone appeared once. The chain uses TRBV2 and TRBJ1-2, with D unclear. The CDR3 runs 13 residues. V was shortened by 2 bases and J by 8 bases, with 12 bases between the two germline ends. Germline assignment: CDR1 SNHLY and CDR2 FYNNEI. CDR3 sequence reads: CASSELSGFGYTF. For the CDR3, the DNA is TGTGCCAGCAGTGAATTATCGGGGTTCGGCTACACCTTC.

The rearrangement links TRBV15 to TRBJ1-3; the D is unclear. This CDR3 has 16 amino acids. The V end lost 5 bases, the J end lost 0 bases, and 14 bases lay between the germline ends. Germline V lookup: CDR1 LNHNV, CDR2 YYDKDF (reference sequence). CDR3 region: CATSGLWGSSGNTIYF. The CDR3 DNA reads TGTGCCACCAGCGGACTCTGGGGAAGCTCTGGAAACACCATATATTTT.

The chain carries TRBV5-6 and TRBJ2-5; 7 positions match TRBD2. Germline V gene data show CDR1 as SGHDT and CDR2 as YYEEEE. This CDR3 is built from 14 residues. Trimming took 4 bases from V and 7 from J; bases not matched to a gene: 10. The DNA for the CDR3 is TGTGCCAGCAGCCCCGGTGAGCGGGGCCCGACCCAGTACTTC. This translates into CASSPGERGPTQYF.

The chain employs TRBV18 and TRBJ1-4, with D unclear. Germline lookup yields CDR1 KGHSH and CDR2 LQKENI. Trimming left V 1 base short and J 5 bases short, with 8 bases between. The CDR3 has 14 amino acids. The CDR3: CASSPRAENEKLFF. Written as DNA, the CDR3 is TGTGCCAGCTCACCACGGGCCGAGAATGAAAAACTGTTTTTT.

This clone came up once. The CDR3 sequence: CASSTTPGQGQETQYF. For the CDR3, the DNA is TGTGCCAGCAGTACCACACCTGGACAGGGGCAAGAGACCCAGTACTTC. The V call is TRBV28, the J call TRBJ2-5; 9 nucleotides match TRBD1. Trimming took 5 bases from V and 2 from J; bases not matched to a gene: 9. The length of the CDR3 is 16 residues. Germline V gene lookup returns CDR1 MDHEN and CDR2 SYDVKM.

This clone was detected a few times. The chain carries TRBV11-1 and TRBJ2-7, with 7 bases that match TRBD1. Germline CDR1 SGHAT, CDR2 FQDESV (reference sequence). This CDR3 region has 15 residues. Trimming cost V 1 base and J 2 bases; bases outside gene matches: 5. The chain's CDR3 is CASSLGGGGPYEQYF. CDR3 coding DNA: TGTGCCAGCAGCTTAGGAGGGGGCGGACCCTACGAGCAGTACTTC.

The J gene is TRBJ1-2, the V gene TRBV5-4; tentative D call: TRBD1 (6 bases). The CDR3 covers 14 residues. Germline loops: CDR1 SGHNT, CDR2 YYREEE (reference sequence). V shed 4 bases and J shed 7 bases, with 17 bases lying between them. The CDR3 coding sequence is TGTGCCAGCAGCGTCGGGACACTTGGGCGTGGCTACACCTTC. Translated: CASSVGTLGRGYTF.

CDR3: CASSEVLGAAGNTIYF. The CDR3, as DNA: TGTGCCAGCAGTGAAGTCCTGGGGGCTGCTGGAAACACCATATATTTT. This rearrangement joins TRBV6-1 to TRBJ1-3; maybe TRBD1 (6 bases). The germline V gene encodes CDR1 MNHNS and CDR2 SASEGT. The CDR3 loop spans 16 amino acids. Trimming took off 1 base at V and 2 bases at J, with 12 bases between the two ends.

J is TRBJ2-7 and V is TRBV28; 9 bases align to TRBD1. V lost 5 bases, J lost 0 bases, and 8 bases stayed unmatched. CDR1 and CDR2 from the germline V gene are MDHEN and SYDVKM. This CDR3 spans 16 amino acids. The chain's CDR3 is CASSPWGQGLSYEQYF. CDR3 DNA: TGTGCCAGCAGTCCGTGGGGACAGGGCCTCTCCTACGAGCAGTACTTC.